The present TCR beta chain was sequenced within a study of identical twins. The CDR3 loop spans 12 amino acids. CDR1 MNHEY and CDR2 SVGAGI come from the germline V gene. Trimming cost V 7 bases and J 5 bases, with 12 bases left between them. TCRdb used MiXCR to reprocess the 5' RACE reads, holding one entry per CDR3 protein. The sample lists roughly 290,000 distinct CDR3 sequences; about 8% were seen once. The data also belong to a second study, concerning yellow fever vaccine responses in identical twins.

The receptor was isolated from a woman under 30 in good health. The chain employs TRBV6-5 and TRBJ2-7; D gene ambiguous. The sample taken for sequencing was memory (CD45RO+) T cells sorted from blood. CDR3 region: CASKSPRNEQYF. CDR3 DNA sequence: TGTGCCAGCAAATCCCCAAGAAACGAGCAGTACTTC.